The TCR beta chain described here comes from a study of CD8+ T cells in alopecia areata. Study findings and constraints: Scalp lesions, especially in alopecia totalis/universalis, had higher clonality than normal scalp. Tofacitinib significantly reduced both scalp clonality and expanded CD8+ clones among the top 100.

RNA was extracted and reverse transcribed into cDNA as the sequencing template. Clones were sequenced by immunoSEQ multiplex PCR, and TCRdb holds only the in-frame ones, with some missing. This repertoire shows 200,000 to 250,000 clones, roughly three fifths found once; its top ten account for around 1.2%. Details on this clone: Its antigen is not identified.

This CDR3 spans 14 amino acids. Germline assignment: CDR1 SQVTM and CDR2 ANQGSEA. V gave up 6 bases and J gave up 7 bases, with 19 bases separating them. Treatment indicated: oral pan-JAK inhibitor, 5-10 mg twice daily. The chain uses TRBV29-1 and TRBJ2-1, with a possible D match to TRBD1 (5 bases). The sample consisted of CD4+ T cells sorted from blood, taken around week 44, from a patient treated with tofacitinib. This receptor was taken from a human donor with alopecia areata. DNA for the CDR3: TGCAGCGTCGACCTTTTAACAGGAGATAATGAGCAGTTCTTC. Translation: CSVDLLTGDNEQFF.